This TCR beta chain is from a study of blood T cell repertoires in COVID-19. On the study more broadly: Samples of COVID-19 (acute and convalescent) were obtained from the United States, Italy and Spain. In each case, the material was cDNA or gDNA derived from T cells, B-cell-depleted T cells, or PBMCs.

This CDR3 has 13 amino acids. Per germline, CDR1 MNHEY and CDR2 SVGAGI. V dropped 10 bases and J dropped 0 bases, with 13 bases sitting between them. Per the authors' pipeline: The authors estimated nucleated cell counts from reference gene primer amplification. Sequenced by immunoSEQ multiplex PCR; TCRdb stores in-frame clones only, minus some. V and J calls and clone size are those listed in that table; D and trimming were worked out from the DNA. The table shows around 300,000 clones, with 65% to 90% occurring only once. The chain links TRBV6-5 to TRBJ2-7; possible D gene TRBD1, 6 bases. The source of this sequence is a human donor in a cohort sampled during active COVID-19. Source material: peripheral blood. CDR3 residues: CATLRDTSYEQYF. The CDR3 bases are TGTGCCACCCTCCGGGACACCTCCTACGAGCAGTACTTC.